This TCR beta chain came from a study of OX40 agonist ivuxolimab in advanced cancers. With respect to the entire study: Ivuxolimab was a fully human IgG2 agonistic monoclonal antibody targeting the costimulatory receptor OX40 (CD134). Intravenous ivuxolimab was administered to patients every 2 weeks at six dose levels: 0.01, 0.1, 0.3, 1.5, 3 and 10 mg/kg. Partial responses occurred in three dose-escalation patients, of whom one had hepatocellular carcinoma and two had cutaneous melanoma. The monotherapy dose-escalation portion (N of about 47 patients) of the phase I ivuxolimab trial is reported in the paper. In the dose-escalation cohort, around four fifths of patients were male, and the mean age was approximately 64 years, with a range of roughly 23 to 85. Prior anti-PD-1, anti-PD-L1 or anti-CTLA-4 therapy was permitted, and checkpoint inhibitors had been received by around 40% of dose-escalation patients. Among the roughly 52 dose-escalation patients, around 20 had hepatocellular carcinoma, approximately 15 melanoma, 9 renal cell carcinoma and 9 head and neck cancer. The point of sequencing TCRbeta in the periphery was to test whether ivuxolimab changed TCR sequence diversity and drove clonal T-cell expansion.

V and J are truncated by 3 bases and 6 bases respectively, leaving an intervening sequence of 9 bases. From cysteine to phenylalanine, the CDR3 is 13 amino acids long. Left in the record is the CDR3 DNA by itself, 39 bases read in frame from the first base. Taken from the germline V gene (reference sequence), the CDR1 and CDR2 loops are LNHDA and SQIVND. Overall study results and their limits: At doses of 0.1 to 3.0 mg/kg, clonal expansion of both CD4+ and CD8+ blood T cells was observed from baseline to week 6. Low levels of normalized T-cell clonal expansion were also seen in some nonresponding patients. Antigen specificity was not determined for the clonally expanded peripheral T cells. Partial responders in the 0.1-3.0 mg/kg groups had among the lowest normalized peripheral clonal expansion, especially among CD8+ T cells. After ivuxolimab, CD8+ T cells had more expanded clones than CD4+ T cells on average.

For sequencing of the TCRbeta CDR3 region, genomic DNA was extracted from the sorted cells. TCRbeta CDR3 regions were sequenced using the immunoSEQ Assay. The table comes from immuneACCESS by way of TCRdb, which keeps in-frame sequences with V and J called. Part of the clones is missing from these tables; in studies checked, under half for an unresolved V gene and the rest for unknown reasons. The sample includes 9,500 to 14,000 clones, with approximately 81% observed a single time. The ten top clones hold about a tenth of the sample. Patients with autoimmune disease history or receiving systemic immunosuppression were excluded from the trial. In every dose cohort, peripheral blood was drawn for TCR sequencing at baseline, cycle 4 day 1, and cycle 7 day 1. Samples were obtained from an open-label, multicenter, first-in-human phase I dose-escalation trial of ivuxolimab. The trial enrolled adults with locally advanced or metastatic head and neck squamous cell, hepatocellular, melanoma or renal cell carcinoma. Before TCR sequencing, CD4+ and CD8+ T cells were separately sorted from peripheral blood.

In the case of this clone: Its antigen is currently not known. The record has no base qualities; no much larger clone is one base away.

This material consisted of CD4+ or CD8+ T cells sorted from blood, taken in a trial of the OX40 agonist ivuxolimab. This clonotype was sampled from an adult with an advanced solid tumor such as melanoma, head and neck, liver or kidney cancer. The chain links TRBV19 with TRBJ2-1, with the D gene uncertain. The CDR3 corresponds to CASSIGVANEQFF. The nucleotide sequence is given as TGTGCCAGTAGTATTGGTGTAGCCAATGAGCAGTTCTTC. Reference TRBV19 and TRBJ2-1 genes cover what lies past the CDR3, so the full variable domain is DGGITQSPKYLFRKEGQNVTLSCEQNLNHDAMYWYRQDPGQGLRLIYYSQIVNDFQKGDIAEGYSVSREKKESFPLTVTSAQKNPTAFYLCASSIGVANEQFFGPGTRLTVL.